This T cell receptor beta chain was captured in a study of T cell responses to AZD1222 COVID-19 vaccine. Whole-study findings and limits: Seropositive AZD1222 recipients at baseline numbered only five to seven.

This table comes from immunoSEQ multiplex PCR, and its TCRdb copy is limited to in-frame clones, with some not included. The table records 78,000 or so clones, around 82% of them present only once. This clone was detected once. The antigen remains undetermined. This receptor was taken from an adult who received the AZD1222 COVID-19 vaccine. The specimen was peripheral blood, collected 28 days after the second AZD1222 dose.

The CDR3 nucleotides are TGTGCCAGCAGCCAAGGAGGGGCCTCTTTTGGCTACACCTTC. Amino acid sequence: CASSQGGASFGYTF. The chain employs TRBV3-1 (or the pseudogene TRBV3-2) and TRBJ1-2, with D tentatively TRBD1 (5 bases). The CDR3 has 14 residues. Germline assignment: CDR1 LGHDT and CDR2 YNNKEL (reference sequence). Trimming left V 1 base short and J 7 bases short, with 13 bases between.